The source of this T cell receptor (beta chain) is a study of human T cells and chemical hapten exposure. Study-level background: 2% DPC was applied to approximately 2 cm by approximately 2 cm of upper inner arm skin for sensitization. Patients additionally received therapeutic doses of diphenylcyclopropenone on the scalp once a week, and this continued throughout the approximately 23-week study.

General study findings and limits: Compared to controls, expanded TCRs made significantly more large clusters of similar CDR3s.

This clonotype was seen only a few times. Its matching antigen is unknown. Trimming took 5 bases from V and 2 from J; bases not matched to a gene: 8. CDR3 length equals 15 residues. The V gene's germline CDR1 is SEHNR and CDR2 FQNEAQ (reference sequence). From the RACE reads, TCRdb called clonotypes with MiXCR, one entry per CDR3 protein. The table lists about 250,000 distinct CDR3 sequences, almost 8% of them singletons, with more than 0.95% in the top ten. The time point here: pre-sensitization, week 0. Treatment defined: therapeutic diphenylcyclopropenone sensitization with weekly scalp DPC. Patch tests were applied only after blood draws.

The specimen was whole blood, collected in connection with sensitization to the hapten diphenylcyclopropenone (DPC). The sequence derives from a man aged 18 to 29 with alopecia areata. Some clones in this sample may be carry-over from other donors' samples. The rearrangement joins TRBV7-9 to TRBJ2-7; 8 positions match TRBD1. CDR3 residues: CASSLGQGPTYEQYF. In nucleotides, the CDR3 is TGTGCCAGCAGCCTAGGACAGGGACCAACCTACGAGCAGTACTTC.